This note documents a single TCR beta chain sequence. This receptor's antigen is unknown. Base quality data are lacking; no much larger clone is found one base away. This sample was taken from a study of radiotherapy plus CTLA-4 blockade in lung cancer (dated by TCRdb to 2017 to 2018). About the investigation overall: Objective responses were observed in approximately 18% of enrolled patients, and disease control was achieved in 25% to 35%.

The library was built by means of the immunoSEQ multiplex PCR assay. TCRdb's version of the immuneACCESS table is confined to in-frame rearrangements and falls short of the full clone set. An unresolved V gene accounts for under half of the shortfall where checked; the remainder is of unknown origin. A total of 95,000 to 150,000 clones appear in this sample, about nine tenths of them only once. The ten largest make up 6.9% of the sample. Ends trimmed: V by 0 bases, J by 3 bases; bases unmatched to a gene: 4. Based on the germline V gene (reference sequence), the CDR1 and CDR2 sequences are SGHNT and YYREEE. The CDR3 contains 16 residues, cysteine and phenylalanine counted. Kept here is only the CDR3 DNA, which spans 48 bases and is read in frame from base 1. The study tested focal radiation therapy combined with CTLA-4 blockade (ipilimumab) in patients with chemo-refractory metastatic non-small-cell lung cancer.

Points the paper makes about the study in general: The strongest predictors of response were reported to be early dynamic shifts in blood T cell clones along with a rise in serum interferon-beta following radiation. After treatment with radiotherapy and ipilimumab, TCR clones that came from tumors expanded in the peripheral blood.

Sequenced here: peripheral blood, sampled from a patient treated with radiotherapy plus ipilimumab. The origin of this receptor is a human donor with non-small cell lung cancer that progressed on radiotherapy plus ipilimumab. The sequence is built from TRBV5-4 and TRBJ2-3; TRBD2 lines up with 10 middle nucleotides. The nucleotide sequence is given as TGTGCCAGCAGCTTGGAGTTACTAGCGGGGACAGATACGCAGTATTTT. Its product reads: CASSLELLAGTDTQYF.